This paragraph covers one TCR beta chain sequence. The specificity of this receptor is unknown. Qualities for individual bases were not recorded, and no much larger clone is one base off. The source of the sample is a study of blood T cell repertoires in COVID-19 (dated by TCRdb to 2019 to 2021). As for the study more broadly: Collaborator samples came from the United States, Italy and Spain and covered acute and convalescent phases of COVID-19. Subjects who had been exposed to COVID-19, were actively infected with it, or had recovered from it provided the deeply sampled blood TCRbeta repertoires that made up the dataset. Samples came from the ongoing ImmuneRACE study (first 160 participants) plus 1,254 subjects from 6 global collaborators. The prospective study material was composed of cDNA or gDNA derived from T cells, B-cell-depleted T cells, or PBMCs. Where HLA class I and class II types were available, the types were taken from metadata supplied by the sample provider, not from assay-based typing. The sample metadata nearly always contained a de-identified subject ID, COVID-19 status, age in years and sex. The repertoires were made available in a free public database intended to serve as a resource for research on the immune response to SARS-CoV-2. Overall study outcomes, separate from this receptor: Clinical and demographic metadata were provided uncurated, with the amount varying by source and participant.

One collaborating source in Seattle enrolled patients during active infection and followed them longitudinally through the course of disease. Whole blood was collected in K2EDTA tubes by collaborating institutions according to the institutions' own protocols. For TCRbeta analysis, collaborators shipped samples as frozen whole blood, isolated PBMCs, or DNA extracted from either of those sample types. Unmatched junction bases come to 5, with V trimmed by 4 bases and J by 9 bases. CDR1 and CDR2 are read off the germline V gene as SGHAT and FQNNGV. Including the terminal cysteine and phenylalanine, the CDR3 comprises 14 residues. Of the read, only the CDR3 DNA is kept; its 42 bases are in frame from base 1. TCRbeta CDR3 regions were amplified from genomic DNA using the immunoSEQ Assay, a bias-controlled multiplex PCR. The study's processing was this. Within the assay, amplification of reference gene primers was used to estimate how many nucleated cells each sample contained. To quantify the absolute abundance of each unique TCRbeta CDR3 rearrangement, sequence reads were collapsed and filtered. For each sample, productive Simpson clonality was calculated as the square root of Simpson's diversity index over productive rearrangements. Held by TCRdb, this immuneACCESS table contains in-frame sequences only and omits some clones. Under half of the omission traces to an unresolved V gene where checked; the cause of the rest is unknown. D and trimming were read from the DNA, whereas the V and J calls and clone size are those reported in that table. The sample has a few hundred thousand clones on record, 70% to 90% of them singletons. Roughly 1.7% of the sample rests with the top ten.

The sequence links TRBV11-2 to TRBJ1-6; the central 8 bases match TRBD1. This clonotype was sampled from a woman in her twenties or thirties with COVID-19, enrolled during active disease. Sequenced: peripheral blood. The CDR3 in this case is CASSSLQGVSPLHF. The nucleotide sequence is given as TGTGCCAGCAGCTCATTACAGGGGGTTTCACCCCTCCACTTT.